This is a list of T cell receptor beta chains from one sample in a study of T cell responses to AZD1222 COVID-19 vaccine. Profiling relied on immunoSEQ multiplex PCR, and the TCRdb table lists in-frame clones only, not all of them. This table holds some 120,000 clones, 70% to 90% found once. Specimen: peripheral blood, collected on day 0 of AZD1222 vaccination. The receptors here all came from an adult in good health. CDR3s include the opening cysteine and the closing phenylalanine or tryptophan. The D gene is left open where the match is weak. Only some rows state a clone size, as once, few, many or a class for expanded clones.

cdr3_aa: CASSLEPGKETQYF
cdr3_nt: TGTGCCAGCAGCTTAGAACCTGGAAAAGAGACCCAGTACTTC
j_call: TRBJ2-5
v_call: TRBV7-2
clone_size: -
cdr3_length: 14
d_call: -

cdr3_aa: CAISESRARQNTGELLF
cdr3_nt: TGTGCCATCAGTGAGTCTAGAGCACGCCAGAACACCGGGGAGCTGCTTTTT
j_call: TRBJ2-2
v_call: TRBV10-3
clone_size: -
cdr3_length: 17
d_call: -

cdr3_aa: CASSPPGQDGNQPQHF
cdr3_nt: TGTGCCAGCAGCCCTCCGGGGCAGGATGGCAATCAGCCCCAGCATTTT
j_call: TRBJ1-5
v_call: TRBV6-6
clone_size: -
cdr3_length: 16
d_call: -

cdr3_aa: CASSSGGYQETQYF
cdr3_nt: TGCGCCAGCAGCAGCGGGGGCTACCAAGAGACCCAGTACTTC
j_call: TRBJ2-5
v_call: TRBV5-1
clone_size: -
cdr3_length: 14
d_call: TRBD2

cdr3_aa: CASSLADRDQPQHF
cdr3_nt: TGTGCCAGCAGCTTAGCGGACAGGGACCAGCCCCAGCATTTT
j_call: TRBJ1-5
v_call: TRBV7-9
clone_size: -
cdr3_length: 14
d_call: TRBD1

cdr3_aa: CASSAAPTGTNEKLFF
cdr3_nt: TGTGCCAGCAGCGCTGCCCCGACAGGTACAAATGAAAAACTGTTTTTT
j_call: TRBJ1-4
v_call: TRBV9
clone_size: -
cdr3_length: 16
d_call: -

cdr3_aa: CASSIATETEAFF
cdr3_nt: TGTGCCAGTAGTATAGCAACGGAGACTGAAGCTTTCTTT
j_call: TRBJ1-1
v_call: TRBV19
clone_size: -
cdr3_length: 13
d_call: -

cdr3_aa: CASSPRGSSYNEQFF
cdr3_nt: TGTGCCAGCAGCCCCCGCGGTTCCTCCTACAATGAGCAGTTCTTC
j_call: TRBJ2-1
v_call: TRBV7-9
clone_size: once
cdr3_length: 15
d_call: -

cdr3_aa: CASSWSKQGAGGYTF
cdr3_nt: TGTGCCAGCAGTTGGTCAAAGCAGGGGGCGGGTGGCTACACCTTC
j_call: TRBJ1-2
v_call: TRBV27
clone_size: once
cdr3_length: 15
d_call: TRBD1

cdr3_aa: CASSTEGPQETQYF
cdr3_nt: TGTGCCAGCAGCACCGAGGGGCCTCAAGAGACCCAGTACTTC
j_call: TRBJ2-5
v_call: TRBV11-1
clone_size: -
cdr3_length: 14
d_call: -

cdr3_aa: CASSVRTGLASGANVLTF
cdr3_nt: TGTGCCAGTAGTGTTAGGACAGGGTTGGCCTCTGGGGCCAACGTCCTGACTTTC
j_call: TRBJ2-6
v_call: TRBV19
clone_size: once
cdr3_length: 18
d_call: TRBD1

cdr3_aa: CAISDKLAGGHEQYF
cdr3_nt: TGTGCCATCAGTGATAAACTAGCGGGAGGGCACGAGCAGTACTTC
j_call: TRBJ2-7
v_call: TRBV10-3
clone_size: -
cdr3_length: 15
d_call: TRBD2

cdr3_aa: CASSPGATGGYTF
cdr3_nt: TGTGCCAGCAGTCCCGGGGCGACGGGTGGCTACACCTTC
j_call: TRBJ1-2
v_call: TRBV3-1/TRBV3-2
clone_size: -
cdr3_length: 13
d_call: -

cdr3_aa: CAWSPRGGSTEAFF
cdr3_nt: TGTGCCTGGAGCCCCAGGGGGGGGTCCACTGAAGCTTTCTTT
j_call: TRBJ1-1
v_call: TRBV30
clone_size: once
cdr3_length: 14
d_call: TRBD1

cdr3_aa: CASSLVTGSFNEQFF
cdr3_nt: TGTGCCAGCAGCTTAGTGACGGGAAGTTTCAATGAGCAGTTCTTC
j_call: TRBJ2-1
v_call: TRBV11-3
clone_size: few
cdr3_length: 15
d_call: -

cdr3_aa: CASGGQRNEQFF
cdr3_nt: TGTGCCAGCGGGGGACAGCGAAATGAGCAGTTCTTC
j_call: TRBJ2-1
v_call: TRBV7-9
clone_size: few
cdr3_length: 12
d_call: TRBD1

cdr3_aa: CASSFKGTGYTF
cdr3_nt: TGTGCCAGCAGTTTCAAGGGAACTGGCTACACCTTC
j_call: TRBJ1-2
v_call: TRBV28
clone_size: -
cdr3_length: 12
d_call: -

cdr3_aa: CASGGTYEQYF
cdr3_nt: TGTGCCAGCGGGGGGACTTACGAGCAGTACTTC
j_call: TRBJ2-7
v_call: TRBV2
clone_size: once
cdr3_length: 11
d_call: -

cdr3_aa: CASSLPGREAFF
cdr3_nt: TGTGCCAGCAGTTTACCAGGGCGTGAAGCTTTCTTT
j_call: TRBJ1-1
v_call: TRBV28
clone_size: once
cdr3_length: 12
d_call: -

cdr3_aa: CASRRDSGFGGYTF
cdr3_nt: TGTGCCAGCAGGAGGGACAGTGGCTTTGGTGGCTACACCTTC
j_call: TRBJ1-2
v_call: TRBV7-9
clone_size: -
cdr3_length: 14
d_call: TRBD1

cdr3_aa: CSASGSTEAFF
cdr3_nt: TGCAGTGCTAGCGGTTCAACTGAAGCTTTCTTT
j_call: TRBJ1-1
v_call: TRBV20-1
clone_size: -
cdr3_length: 11
d_call: -

cdr3_aa: CASCRENSPLHF
cdr3_nt: TGCGCCAGCTGCAGGGAGAATTCACCCCTCCACTTT
j_call: TRBJ1-6
v_call: TRBV5-1
clone_size: -
cdr3_length: 12
d_call: -

cdr3_aa: CASSGTGGGVVSNQPQHF
cdr3_nt: TGTGCCTCATCCGGGACAGGGGGCGGGGTGGTTAGCAATCAGCCCCAGCATTTT
j_call: TRBJ1-5
v_call: TRBV19
clone_size: -
cdr3_length: 18
d_call: TRBD1

cdr3_aa: CASSTPRSWWNSPLHF
cdr3_nt: TGTGCCAGCAGCACCCCTCGATCTTGGTGGAATTCACCCCTCCACTTT
j_call: TRBJ1-6
v_call: TRBV2
clone_size: -
cdr3_length: 16
d_call: -

cdr3_aa: CASRKQGVREKLFF
cdr3_nt: TGTGCCAGCAGAAAACAGGGCGTAAGAGAAAAACTGTTTTTT
j_call: TRBJ1-4
v_call: TRBV27
clone_size: -
cdr3_length: 14
d_call: -

cdr3_aa: CASSGTGTFYGYTF
cdr3_nt: TGTGCCAGCAGCGGGACGGGGACCTTCTATGGCTACACCTTC
j_call: TRBJ1-2
v_call: TRBV6-2/TRBV6-3
clone_size: -
cdr3_length: 14
d_call: -

cdr3_aa: CASSSAPGQWFRADTQYF
cdr3_nt: TGTGCCAGCAGCTCGGCTCCGGGACAATGGTTTAGGGCAGATACGCAGTATTTT
j_call: TRBJ2-3
v_call: TRBV7-9
clone_size: -
cdr3_length: 18
d_call: -

cdr3_aa: CASSLSQGGGYTF
cdr3_nt: TGTGCCAGCAGCTTATCCCAAGGGGGTGGCTACACCTTC
j_call: TRBJ1-2
v_call: TRBV7-2
clone_size: -
cdr3_length: 13
d_call: -

cdr3_aa: CASSKPTRNTEAFF
cdr3_nt: TGTGCCAGCAGCAAGCCAACAAGGAACACTGAAGCTTTCTTT
j_call: TRBJ1-1
v_call: TRBV11-2
clone_size: -
cdr3_length: 14
d_call: -

cdr3_aa: CASSPSLDYGYTF
cdr3_nt: TGTGCCAGCTCACCCTCATTGGACTATGGCTACACCTTC
j_call: TRBJ1-2
v_call: TRBV18
clone_size: -
cdr3_length: 13
d_call: -

cdr3_aa: CASKTGTDDTGELFF
cdr3_nt: TGTGCCAGCAAAACCGGGACAGACGACACCGGGGAGCTGTTTTTT
j_call: TRBJ2-2
v_call: TRBV6-4
clone_size: -
cdr3_length: 15
d_call: TRBD1

cdr3_aa: CASSSTAGGVDTQYF
cdr3_nt: TGTGCCAGCAGCAGTACAGCGGGGGGGGTAGATACGCAGTATTTT
j_call: TRBJ2-3
v_call: TRBV2
clone_size: -
cdr3_length: 15
d_call: TRBD2

cdr3_aa: CASGQSNQPQHF
cdr3_nt: TGCGCCAGCGGACAGAGCAATCAGCCCCAGCATTTT
j_call: TRBJ1-5
v_call: TRBV10-2
clone_size: once
cdr3_length: 12
d_call: -

cdr3_aa: CASSLVPTGVSLGQEGYTF
cdr3_nt: TGTGCCAGCAGCTTGGTCCCGACAGGGGTTTCCCTGGGCCAAGAAGGCTACACCTTC
j_call: TRBJ1-2
v_call: TRBV5-6
clone_size: -
cdr3_length: 19
d_call: TRBD1

cdr3_aa: CAISLQGALPDTQYF
cdr3_nt: TGTGCCATCAGTTTGCAGGGGGCGCTTCCAGATACGCAGTATTTT
j_call: TRBJ2-3
v_call: TRBV10-3
clone_size: -
cdr3_length: 15
d_call: TRBD1

cdr3_aa: CAWSVRAARLNTEAFF
cdr3_nt: TGTGCCTGGAGTGTAAGGGCGGCCAGGTTGAACACTGAAGCTTTCTTT
j_call: TRBJ1-1
v_call: TRBV30
clone_size: -
cdr3_length: 16
d_call: -

cdr3_aa: CASSEEGTEPYEQYF
cdr3_nt: TGTGCCAGCAGTGAAGAGGGGACAGAACCCTACGAGCAGTACTTC
j_call: TRBJ2-7
v_call: TRBV6-1
clone_size: -
cdr3_length: 15
d_call: TRBD1

cdr3_aa: CASSNSENTEAFF
cdr3_nt: TGTGCCAGCAGCAACTCAGAGAACACTGAAGCTTTCTTT
j_call: TRBJ1-1
v_call: TRBV7-3
clone_size: -
cdr3_length: 13
d_call: -

cdr3_aa: CASRDPDGRNQPQHF
cdr3_nt: TGTGCCAGTCGAGACCCGGACGGGCGCAATCAGCCCCAGCATTTT
j_call: TRBJ1-5
v_call: TRBV19
clone_size: -
cdr3_length: 15
d_call: -

cdr3_aa: CAISESDRLATQYF
cdr3_nt: TGTGCCATCAGTGAGTCGGACCGCCTGGCGACCCAGTACTTC
j_call: TRBJ2-5
v_call: TRBV10-3
clone_size: -
cdr3_length: 14
d_call: -

cdr3_aa: CASSLSVGVGTRGTDTQYF
cdr3_nt: TGTGCCAGCAGCTTATCAGTGGGTGTGGGGACTAGAGGCACAGATACGCAGTATTTT
j_call: TRBJ2-3
v_call: TRBV7-3
clone_size: once
cdr3_length: 19
d_call: TRBD2

cdr3_aa: CASSLRTGATYGYTF
cdr3_nt: TGTGCCAGTAGTCTCCGGACAGGGGCTACCTATGGCTACACCTTC
j_call: TRBJ1-2
v_call: TRBV19
clone_size: -
cdr3_length: 15
d_call: TRBD1

cdr3_aa: CASPAGGKDNEQFF
cdr3_nt: TGTGCCAGCCCGGCTGGGGGGAAAGACAATGAGCAGTTCTTC
j_call: TRBJ2-1
v_call: TRBV13
clone_size: -
cdr3_length: 14
d_call: -